Sequencing of this TCR beta chain was carried out in a study of cytomegalovirus exposure and HLA in healthy donors. This clone was seen more than once but under ten times. Trimming removed 3 bases at V and 0 bases at J, with 17 bases between. Germline assignment: CDR1 SNHLY and CDR2 FYNNEI. This CDR3 is built from 17 residues. Researchers ran the PCR with 60 Vbeta and 13 Jbeta primers. Sequencing was performed with immunoSEQ multiplex PCR; in TCRdb, only in-frame clones are kept and a portion is missing. The table has 110,000 to 150,000 clones, around 10% seen once; the top ten hold 1.8%. The chain combines TRBV2 with TRBJ1-1; D remains unclear. This TCR was sampled from a male donor in good health and CMV-seronegative. Sequenced input: PBMCs. CDR3 DNA: TGTGCCAGCAGTGATTTCGGGAGGGTAAGGATGAACACTGAAGCTTTCTTT. Translated, it gives CASSDFGRVRMNTEAFF. Combining the CDR3 with reference TRBV2 and TRBJ1-1 gives the whole variable domain EPEVTQTPSHQVTQMGQEVILRCVPISNHLYFYWYRQILGQKVEFLVSFYNNEISEKSEIFDDQFSVERPDGSNFTLKIRSTKLEDSAMYFCASSDFGRVRMNTEAFFGQGTRLTVV.